This is a list of T cell receptor beta chains from one sample in a study of Tregs in tolerant kidney transplant recipients. Profiling relied on immunoSEQ multiplex PCR, and the TCRdb table lists in-frame clones only, not all of them. This sample yields under 90,000 clones, of which about 91% are seen a single time; about 1.4% belongs to the top ten. Sequencing used CD4+ T cells from blood (PBMCs), obtained 24 months after the transplant. Source of these receptors: a human patient who received a combined kidney and bone marrow transplant. The T cells may come from the graft donor. CDR3s include the opening cysteine and the closing phenylalanine or tryptophan. The D gene is left open where the match is weak. Clone size is not always given. Where it is, it says once, few, many or a class for expanded clones.

J	V	size	D	DNA	CDR3
TRBJ2-2	TRBV4-1	-	-	TGCGCCAGCAGCCAAGATCGCGCCGGGGAGCTGTTTTTT	CASSQDRAGELFF
TRBJ1-5	TRBV18	once	-	TGTGCCAGCTCACCATCGACAGTTCTCAATCAGCCCCAGCATTTT	CASSPSTVLNQPQHF
TRBJ2-2	TRBV7-3	-	-	TGTGCCAGCAGCTTAATCCCCGCCGGGACAAACACCGGGGAGCTGTTTTTT	CASSLIPAGTNTGELFF
TRBJ1-1	TRBV6-6	-	-	TGTGCCAGCAGCGTTCTTCCAGAGGCTGAAGCTTTCTTT	CASSVLPEAEAFF
TRBJ2-7	TRBV4-3	few	TRBD1	TGCGCCAGCAGCCAAGCCGGGACAGGGTACGAGCAGTACTTC	CASSQAGTGYEQYF
TRBJ2-3	TRBV5-1	-	TRBD1	TGCGCCAGCAGCTGGACAGGGGGAGGCACAGATACGCAGTATTTT	CASSWTGGGTDTQYF
TRBJ2-5	TRBV19	-	TRBD1	TGTGCCAGTAGTCCGTCCCCGGGACAGCAAGAGACCCAGTACTTC	CASSPSPGQQETQYF
TRBJ2-1	TRBV9	-	-	TGTGCCAGCAGCGTAGGGAGGGCCGAATTCAATGAGCAGTTCTTC	CASSVGRAEFNEQFF
TRBJ2-1	TRBV7-6	-	TRBD2	TGTGCCAGCAGCGTTAGCGGGACCCTTTCCTACAATGAGCAGTTCTTC	CASSVSGTLSYNEQFF
TRBJ2-1	TRBV4-3	-	-	TGCGCCAGCAGCCAAGAGGTCCCTAGCAATGAGCAGTTCTTC	CASSQEVPSNEQFF
TRBJ2-2	TRBV5-1	-	-	TGCGCCAGCAGCTTGGCGCTCAGCAGCGCCGGGGAGCTGTTTTTT	CASSLALSSAGELFF
TRBJ1-5	TRBV11-1	-	-	TGTGCCAGCAGCACAAGTCCCGATCAGCCCCAGCATTTT	CASSTSPDQPQHF
TRBJ2-1	TRBV30	-	-	TGTGCCTGGAGTGTACGTCGGGTAGTAAATGAGCAGTTCTTC	CAWSVRRVVNEQFF